This T cell receptor beta chain was identified in a study of immune heterogeneity within non-small cell lung tumors. Study-level information: Histologically, several tumors were squamous cell carcinomas and some 11 were non-squamous carcinomas. The remaining 1 tumor was not otherwise specified. Study-wide findings and caveats: Recurring identical dominant CDR3 beta clonotypes were observed across tumor sites within a patient, together with site-unique high-frequency clones. Between individual patients, the high-frequency T-cell receptor beta clonotypes largely differed.

In germline, CDR1 is SGHAT, CDR2 FQNNGV. The CDR3 is 15 amino acids. Multiplex PCR with 32 V and 13 J primers amplified TCR beta CDR3. TCRdb itself ran the multiplex PCR reads through MiXCR, one entry per CDR3 protein. The sample has approximately 6,000 distinct CDR3 sequences, around 23% seen once; the top ten hold around 9.6%. Template input was genomic DNA from bulk tumor (around 600 ng per sample). Several biopsies per primary tumor, spaced far apart, were taken during surgery. Patients underwent curative surgery for untreated, newly diagnosed non-small cell lung cancer. The study drew donors from newly diagnosed non-small cell lung cancer patients having surgery with curative intent. This clonotype came up once. Its target is not known. A much larger clone differs from this one at a single base, so this may be a read error.

The clonotype comes from a woman aged 60-75 years with non-small cell lung cancer. The source material was lung tumor tissue. The V call is TRBV11-2, the J call TRBJ2-7; D call uncertain. The CDR3 reads CASSLVAGSSYDQYF. The DNA for the CDR3 is TGTGCCAGCAGCTTAGTAGCAGGAAGCTCCTACGATCAGTACTTC. The variable domain in full, completed from reference TRBV11-2 and TRBJ2-7, reads EAGVAQSPRYKIIEKRQSVAFWCNPISGHATLYWYQQILGQGPKLLIQFQNNGVVDDSQLPKDRFSAERLKGVDSTLKIQPAKLEDSAVYLCASSLVAGSSYDQYFGPGTRLTVT.